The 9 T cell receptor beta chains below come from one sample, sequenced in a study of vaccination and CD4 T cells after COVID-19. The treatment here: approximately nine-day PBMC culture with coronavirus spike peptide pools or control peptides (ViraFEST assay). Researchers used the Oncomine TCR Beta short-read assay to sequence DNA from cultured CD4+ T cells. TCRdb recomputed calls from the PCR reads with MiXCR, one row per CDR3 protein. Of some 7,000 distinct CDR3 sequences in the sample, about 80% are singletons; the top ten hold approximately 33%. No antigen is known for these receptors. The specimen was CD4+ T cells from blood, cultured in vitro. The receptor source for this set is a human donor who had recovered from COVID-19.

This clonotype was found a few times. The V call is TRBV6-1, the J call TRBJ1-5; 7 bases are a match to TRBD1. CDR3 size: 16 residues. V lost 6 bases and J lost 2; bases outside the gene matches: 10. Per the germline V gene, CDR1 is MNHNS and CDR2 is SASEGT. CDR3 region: CASSQGRGGGNQPQHF. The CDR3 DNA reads TGTGCCAGCAGCCAGGGCAGGGGGGGCGGCAATCAGCCCCAGCATTTT.

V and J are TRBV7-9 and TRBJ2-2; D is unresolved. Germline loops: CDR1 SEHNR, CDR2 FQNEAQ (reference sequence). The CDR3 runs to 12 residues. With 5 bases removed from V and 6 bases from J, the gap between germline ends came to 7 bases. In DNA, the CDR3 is TGTGCCAGCAGCGGCGAAGCCGGGGAGCTGTTTTTT. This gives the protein CASSGEAGELFF.

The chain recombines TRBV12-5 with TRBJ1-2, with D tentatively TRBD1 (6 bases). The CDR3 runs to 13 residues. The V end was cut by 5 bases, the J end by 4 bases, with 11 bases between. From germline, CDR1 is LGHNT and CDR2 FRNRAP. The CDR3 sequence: CASGVDSSYGYTF. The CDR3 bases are TGTGCTAGTGGTGTGGACAGCTCCTATGGCTACACCTTC.

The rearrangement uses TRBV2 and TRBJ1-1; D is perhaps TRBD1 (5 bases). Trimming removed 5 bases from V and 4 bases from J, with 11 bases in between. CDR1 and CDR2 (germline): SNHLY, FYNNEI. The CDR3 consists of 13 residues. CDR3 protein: CASSRDLITEAFF. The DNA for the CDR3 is TGTGCCAGCAGTAGGGACCTTATCACTGAAGCTTTCTTT.

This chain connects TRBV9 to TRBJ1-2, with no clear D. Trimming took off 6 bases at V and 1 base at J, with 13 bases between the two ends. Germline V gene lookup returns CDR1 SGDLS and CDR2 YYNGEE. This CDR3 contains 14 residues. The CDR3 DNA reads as TGTGCCAGCACCTCGGTGAGAGGTAACTATGGCTACACCTTC. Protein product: CASTSVRGNYGYTF.

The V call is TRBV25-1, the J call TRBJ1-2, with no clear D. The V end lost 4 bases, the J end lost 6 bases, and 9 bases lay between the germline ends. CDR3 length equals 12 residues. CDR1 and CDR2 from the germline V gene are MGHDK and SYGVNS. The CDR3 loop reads CASSGQVHGYTF. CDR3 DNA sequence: TGTGCCAGCAGTGGGCAGGTGCATGGCTACACCTTC.

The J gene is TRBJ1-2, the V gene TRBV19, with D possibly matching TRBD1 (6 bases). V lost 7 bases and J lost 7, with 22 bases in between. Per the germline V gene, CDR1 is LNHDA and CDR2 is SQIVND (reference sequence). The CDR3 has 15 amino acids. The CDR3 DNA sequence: TGTGCCAGTATGCCCTCCGGGACAAAAAGGCTTGGCTACACCTTC. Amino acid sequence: CASMPSGTKRLGYTF. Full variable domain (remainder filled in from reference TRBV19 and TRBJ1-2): DGGITQSPKYLFRKEGQNVTLSCEQNLNHDAMYWYRQDPGQGLRLIYYSQIVNDFQKGDIAEGYSVSREKKESFPLTVTSAQKNPTAFYLCASMPSGTKRLGYTFGSGTRLTVV.

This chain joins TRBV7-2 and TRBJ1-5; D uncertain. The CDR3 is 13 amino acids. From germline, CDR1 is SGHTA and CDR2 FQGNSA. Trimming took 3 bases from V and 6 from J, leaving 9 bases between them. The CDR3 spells CASSLGLRQPQHF. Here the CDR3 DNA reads TGTGCCAGCAGCTTGGGGTTGCGTCAGCCCCAGCATTTT.

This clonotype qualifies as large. The CDR3 nucleotides read TGTGCCAGCAGTGAAGTTGGCGACAGGGGGCTCCAGTATTTT. It specifies CASSEVGDRGLQYF. The chain couples TRBV2 to TRBJ2-3, with 10 positions matching TRBD1. The J segment lost 12 bases and the V segment lost 1 base, leaving 7 bases of the junction unmatched. Germline CDR1 is SNHLY and CDR2 is FYNNEI. The CDR3 consists of 14 residues.